This T cell receptor beta chain appears in the sequencing data of a study of control samples from healthy donors and cancer patients. Only in-frame clones appear in the TCRdb table, and some are missing; sequencing was by immunoSEQ multiplex PCR. The repertoire includes about 160,000 clones, 95% to 96% of them detected once, and approximately 0.93% sits in the top ten. Germline V CDR1 and CDR2: ENHRY, SYGVKD. The CDR3 spans 15 residues. Trimming took off 6 bases at V and 1 base at J, with 15 bases between the two ends. Sequenced input: blood. V is TRBV10-3 and J is TRBJ1-1, with D unclear. The clonotype comes from a woman in her twenties or thirties in good health. CDR3 DNA sequence: TGTGCCATCAGGGACCCCACTGGCCCGAACACTGAAGCTTTCTTT. Translated: CAIRDPTGPNTEAFF.